The clone carrying this TCR beta chain turned up a few times. What it binds is unknown. The sample is drawn from a study of T-cell reconstitution after alpha-beta-depleted transplantation in children. The ends were cut back, 8 bases at V and 4 bases at J, with 11 bases in the middle. CDR3 size: 12 residues. Preparing the TCRbeta library involved the use of unique molecular identifiers. TCRdb itself ran the PCR reads through MiXCR, one entry per CDR3 protein. The sample yields about 300,000 distinct CDR3 sequences, 10% seen once. Overall study results and limits: The high TCRbeta diversity at day 60 in some patients came from surviving recipient T cells and thymic progenitors. Expanded graft clones numbering several hundred reportedly gave rise to alpha-beta T cells about two months after transplant. A year post-transplant, T-cell counts and diversity derived mostly from newly produced T cells.

Sequences were derived from PBMCs, sampled before TCRalphabeta/CD19-depleted stem cell transplant. The genes are TRBV12-3 or TRBV12-4 and TRBJ2-5; D perhaps matches TRBD2 (7 bases). This TCR derives from a boy under two years old with acute myeloid leukemia, due to receive a stem cell transplant. As DNA, the CDR3 is TGTGCCAGCGGGGGGGCTCGAGAGACCCAGTACTTC. Translation gives CASGGARETQYF.